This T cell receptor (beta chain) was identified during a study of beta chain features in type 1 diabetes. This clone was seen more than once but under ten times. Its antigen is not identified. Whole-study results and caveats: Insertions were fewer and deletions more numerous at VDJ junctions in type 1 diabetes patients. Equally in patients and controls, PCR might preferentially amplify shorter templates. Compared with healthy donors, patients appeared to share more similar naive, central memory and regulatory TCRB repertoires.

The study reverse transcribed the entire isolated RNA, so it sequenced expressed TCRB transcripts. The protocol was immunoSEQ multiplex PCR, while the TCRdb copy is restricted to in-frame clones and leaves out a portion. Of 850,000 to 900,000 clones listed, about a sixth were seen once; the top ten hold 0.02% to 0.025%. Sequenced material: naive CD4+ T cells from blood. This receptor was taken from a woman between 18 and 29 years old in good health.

This chain's CDR3 is CSVRPGGVRETQYF. The CDR3 region has the DNA TGCAGCGTTCGTCCGGGGGGCGTTAGGGAGACCCAGTACTTC. V and J are TRBV29-1 and TRBJ2-5, with TRBD2 as a possible D gene (7 bases). Germline V gene lookup returns CDR1 SQVTM and CDR2 ANQGSEA. The CDR3 has 14 residues. V gave up 5 bases and J gave up 5 bases, with 18 bases separating them.